The present TCR beta chain was sequenced within a study of tumor-infiltrating lymphocytes in primary liver carcinoma. TCR beta cDNA was prepared out of roughly 0.5 ug total RNA by means of a constant-region primer. Three nested multiplex PCR rounds of slightly modified ARM-PCR generated TCR beta libraries. Each of the first two PCR rounds ran around 10 cycles with TRBV1-TRBV30 forward and C-beta reverse primers. A single record per CDR3 protein comes from TCRdb applying MiXCR to the multiplex PCR reads. The profile shows 40,000 to 55,000 distinct CDR3 sequences, less than 75% of them singletons. Remarks on this clonotype: The conserved phenylalanine or tryptophan normally closing the CDR3 is absent here, so this likely arose from a read error.

Investigators took RNA and DNA out together from approximately 22-30 mg of unsorted bulk tissue. CDR1 is MGHRA and CDR2 is YSYEKL in the germline V gene. The CDR3 is 15 residues long. Sample: liver tumor tissue from sampling region 5. Subset noted: tumor region T5, tumor centre. This chain joins TRBV4-1 and TRBJ2-1; the match to TRBD2 covers 7 bases. The sequence derives from a man between 35 and 55 years old with primary liver carcinoma and hepatitis B virus infection. The CDR3 region has the DNA TGCACCAGCAGCCAAAGGGCGGGAGACTACAATGAGCAGTTCTCC. It translates to CTSSQRAGDYNEQFS.